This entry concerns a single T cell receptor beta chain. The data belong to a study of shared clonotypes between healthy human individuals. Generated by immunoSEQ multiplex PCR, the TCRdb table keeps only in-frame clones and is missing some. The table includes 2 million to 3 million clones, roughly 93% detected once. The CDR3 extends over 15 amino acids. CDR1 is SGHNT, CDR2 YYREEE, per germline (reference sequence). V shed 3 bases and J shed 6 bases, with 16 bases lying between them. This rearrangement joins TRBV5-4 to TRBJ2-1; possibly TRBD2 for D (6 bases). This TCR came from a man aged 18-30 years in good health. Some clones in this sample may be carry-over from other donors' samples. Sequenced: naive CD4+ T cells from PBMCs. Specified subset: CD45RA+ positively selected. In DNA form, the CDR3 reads TGTGCCAGCAGCTCAGGCGGAGGGCCTTTCAATGAGCAGTTCTTC. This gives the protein CASSSGGGPFNEQFF.